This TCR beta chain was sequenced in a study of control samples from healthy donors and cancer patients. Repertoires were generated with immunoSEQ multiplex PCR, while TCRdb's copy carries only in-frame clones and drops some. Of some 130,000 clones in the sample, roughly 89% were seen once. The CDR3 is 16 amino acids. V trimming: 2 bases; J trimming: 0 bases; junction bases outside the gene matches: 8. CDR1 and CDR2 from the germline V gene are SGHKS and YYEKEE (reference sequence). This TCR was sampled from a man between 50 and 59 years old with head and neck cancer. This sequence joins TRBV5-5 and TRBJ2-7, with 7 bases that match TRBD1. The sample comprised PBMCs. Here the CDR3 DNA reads TGTGCCAGCAGCTTAGGGGGACAGATCTACTCCTACGAGCAGTACTTC. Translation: CASSLGGQIYSYEQYF.